This T cell receptor beta chain is from a study of T cells in localized non-small cell lung cancer. Repertoires were generated with immunoSEQ multiplex PCR, while TCRdb's copy carries only in-frame clones and drops some. The data hold 35,000 to 45,000 clones, with 70% to 90% observed a single time. CDR1 is LNHDA and CDR2 is SQIVND in the germline V gene (reference sequence). The V end lost 4 bases, the J end lost 0 bases, and 6 bases lay between the germline ends. This CDR3 contains 14 residues. The chain links TRBV19 to TRBJ2-2; no definite D call. The material sequenced was peripheral blood, taken before any cancer treatment. This receptor was obtained from a woman aged 18 to 49 with stage III lung adenocarcinoma. The CDR3 coding sequence is TGTGCCAGTAGTACCAGCACGAACACCGGGGAGCTGTTTTTT. Translation gives CASSTSTNTGELFF.